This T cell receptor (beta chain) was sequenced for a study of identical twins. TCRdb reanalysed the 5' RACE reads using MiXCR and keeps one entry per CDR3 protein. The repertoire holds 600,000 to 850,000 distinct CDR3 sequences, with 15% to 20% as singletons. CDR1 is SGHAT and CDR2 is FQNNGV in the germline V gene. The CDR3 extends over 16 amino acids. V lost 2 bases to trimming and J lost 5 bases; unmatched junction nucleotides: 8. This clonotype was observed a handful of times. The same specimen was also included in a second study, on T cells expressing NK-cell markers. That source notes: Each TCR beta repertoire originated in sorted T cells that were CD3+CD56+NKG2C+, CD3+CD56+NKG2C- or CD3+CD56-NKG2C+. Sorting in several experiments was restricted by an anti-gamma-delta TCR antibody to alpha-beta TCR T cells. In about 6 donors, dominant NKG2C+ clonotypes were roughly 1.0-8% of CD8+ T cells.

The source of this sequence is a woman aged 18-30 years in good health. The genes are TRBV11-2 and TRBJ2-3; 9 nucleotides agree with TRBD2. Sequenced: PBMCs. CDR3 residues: CASSLIGGGVLDTQYF. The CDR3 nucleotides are TGTGCCAGCAGCTTAATCGGCGGGGGGGTCTTAGATACGCAGTATTTT.